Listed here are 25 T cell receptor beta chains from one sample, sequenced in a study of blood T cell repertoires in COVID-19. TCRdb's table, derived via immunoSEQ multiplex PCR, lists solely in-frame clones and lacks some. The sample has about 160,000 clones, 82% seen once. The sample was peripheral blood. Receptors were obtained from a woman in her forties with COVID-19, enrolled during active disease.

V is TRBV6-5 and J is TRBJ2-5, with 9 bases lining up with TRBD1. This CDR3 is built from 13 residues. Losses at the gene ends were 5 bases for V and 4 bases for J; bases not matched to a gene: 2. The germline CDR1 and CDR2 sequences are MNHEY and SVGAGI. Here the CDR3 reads CASSTTGGETQYF. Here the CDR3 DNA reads TGTGCCAGCAGTACGACAGGGGGAGAGACCCAGTACTTC.

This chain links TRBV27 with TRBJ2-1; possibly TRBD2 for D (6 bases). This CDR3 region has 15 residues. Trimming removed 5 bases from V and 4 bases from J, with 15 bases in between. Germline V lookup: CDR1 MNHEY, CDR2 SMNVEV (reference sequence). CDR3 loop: CASSPWRASYNEQFF. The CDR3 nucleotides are TGTGCCAGCAGTCCGTGGAGGGCTTCGTACAATGAGCAGTTCTTC.

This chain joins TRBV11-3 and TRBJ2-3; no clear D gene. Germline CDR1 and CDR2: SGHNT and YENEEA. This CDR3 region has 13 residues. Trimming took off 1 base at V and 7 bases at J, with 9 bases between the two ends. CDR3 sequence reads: CASSLGVSNTQYF. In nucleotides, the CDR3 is TGTGCCAGCAGCTTAGGAGTTTCGAATACGCAGTATTTT. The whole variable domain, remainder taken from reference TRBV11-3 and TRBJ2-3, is EAGVVQSPRYKIIEKKQPVAFWCNPISGHNTLYWYLQNLGQGPELLIRYENEEAVDDSQLPKDRFSAERLKGVDSTLKIQPAELGDSAVYLCASSLGVSNTQYFGPGTRLTVL.

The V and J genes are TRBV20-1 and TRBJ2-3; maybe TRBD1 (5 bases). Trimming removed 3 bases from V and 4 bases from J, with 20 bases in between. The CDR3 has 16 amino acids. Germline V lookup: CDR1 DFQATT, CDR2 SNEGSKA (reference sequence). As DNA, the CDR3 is TGCAGTGCTAGTCCCCGCAGGGCCTATGGGCCAGATACGCAGTATTTT. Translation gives CSASPRRAYGPDTQYF.

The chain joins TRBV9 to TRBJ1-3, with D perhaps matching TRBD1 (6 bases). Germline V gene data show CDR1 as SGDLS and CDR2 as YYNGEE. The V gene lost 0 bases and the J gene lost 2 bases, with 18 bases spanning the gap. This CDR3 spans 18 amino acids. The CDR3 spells CASSVAPLQGITGNTIYF. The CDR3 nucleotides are TGTGCCAGCAGCGTAGCCCCCTTACAGGGTATTACTGGAAACACCATATATTTT.

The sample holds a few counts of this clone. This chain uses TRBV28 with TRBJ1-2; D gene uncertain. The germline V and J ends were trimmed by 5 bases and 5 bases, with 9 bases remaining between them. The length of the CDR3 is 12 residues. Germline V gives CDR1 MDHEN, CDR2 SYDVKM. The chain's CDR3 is CASSPVIYGYTF. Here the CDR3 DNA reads TGTGCCAGCAGTCCAGTTATTTATGGCTACACCTTC.

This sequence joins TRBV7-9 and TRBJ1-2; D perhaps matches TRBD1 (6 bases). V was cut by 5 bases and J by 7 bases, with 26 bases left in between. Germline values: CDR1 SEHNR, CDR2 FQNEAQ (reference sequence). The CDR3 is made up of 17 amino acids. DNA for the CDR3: TGTGCCAGCAGCGGGGGCAATCCGAGCAGGGATAGAGGTGGCTACACCTTC. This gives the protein CASSGGNPSRDRGGYTF.

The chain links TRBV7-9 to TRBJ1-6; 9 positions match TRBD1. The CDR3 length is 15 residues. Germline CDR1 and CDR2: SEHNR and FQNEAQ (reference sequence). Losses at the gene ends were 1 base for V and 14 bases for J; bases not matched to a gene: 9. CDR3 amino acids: CASSLEGTGMGALHF. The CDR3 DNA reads TGTGCCAGCAGCTTAGAAGGGACAGGGATGGGTGCCCTCCACTTT. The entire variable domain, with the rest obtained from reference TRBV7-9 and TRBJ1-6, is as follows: DTGVSQNPRHKITKRGQNVTFRCDPISEHNRLYWYRQTLGQGPEFLTYFQNEAQLEKSRLLSDRFSAERPKGSFSTLEIQRTEQGDSAMYLCASSLEGTGMGALHFGNGTRLTVT.

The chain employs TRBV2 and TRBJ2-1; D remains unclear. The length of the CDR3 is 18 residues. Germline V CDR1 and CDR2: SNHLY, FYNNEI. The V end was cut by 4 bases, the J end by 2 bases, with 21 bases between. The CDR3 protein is CASSGVIAAAATYNEQFF. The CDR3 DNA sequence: TGTGCCAGCAGTGGAGTTATAGCCGCCGCCGCTACCTACAATGAGCAGTTCTTC.

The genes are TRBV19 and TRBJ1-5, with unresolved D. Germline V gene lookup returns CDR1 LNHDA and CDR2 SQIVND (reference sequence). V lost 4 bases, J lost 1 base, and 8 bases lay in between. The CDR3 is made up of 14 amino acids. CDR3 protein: CASSTGESNQPQHF. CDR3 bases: TGTGCCAGTAGTACGGGAGAGAGCAATCAGCCCCAGCATTTT.

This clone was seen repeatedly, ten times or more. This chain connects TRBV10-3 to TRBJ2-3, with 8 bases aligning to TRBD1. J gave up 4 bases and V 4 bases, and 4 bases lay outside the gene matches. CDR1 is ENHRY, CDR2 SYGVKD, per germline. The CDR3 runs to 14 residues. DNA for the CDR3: TGTGCCATCAGTGCCACGACAGGGGCAGATACGCAGTATTTT. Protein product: CAISATTGADTQYF.

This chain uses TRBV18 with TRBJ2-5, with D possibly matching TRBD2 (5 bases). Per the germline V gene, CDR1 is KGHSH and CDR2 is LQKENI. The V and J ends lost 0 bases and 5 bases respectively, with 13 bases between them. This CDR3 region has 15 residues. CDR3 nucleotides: TGTGCCAGCTCACCACCAAGTCTAGCTGGGGAGACCCAGTACTTC. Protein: CASSPPSLAGETQYF.

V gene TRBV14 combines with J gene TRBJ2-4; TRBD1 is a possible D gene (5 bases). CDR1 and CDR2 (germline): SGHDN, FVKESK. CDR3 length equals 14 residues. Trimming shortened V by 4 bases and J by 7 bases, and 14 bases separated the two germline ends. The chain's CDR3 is CASSRTGLWNIQYF. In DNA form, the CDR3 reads TGTGCCAGCAGCCGAACAGGATTATGGAACATTCAGTACTTC.

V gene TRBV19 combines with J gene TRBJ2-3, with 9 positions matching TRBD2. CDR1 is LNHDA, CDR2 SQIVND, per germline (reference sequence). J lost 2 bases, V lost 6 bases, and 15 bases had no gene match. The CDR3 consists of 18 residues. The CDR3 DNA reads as TGTGCCAGTAGCAACAGGGGCCTAGCGGGAATACTCACAGATACGCAGTATTTT. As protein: CASSNRGLAGILTDTQYF.

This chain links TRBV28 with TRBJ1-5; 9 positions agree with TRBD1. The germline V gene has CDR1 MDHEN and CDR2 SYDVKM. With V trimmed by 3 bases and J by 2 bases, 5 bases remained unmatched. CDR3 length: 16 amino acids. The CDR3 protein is CASSFGDRVGNQPQHF. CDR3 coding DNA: TGTGCCAGCAGTTTCGGGGACAGGGTGGGCAATCAGCCCCAGCATTTT.

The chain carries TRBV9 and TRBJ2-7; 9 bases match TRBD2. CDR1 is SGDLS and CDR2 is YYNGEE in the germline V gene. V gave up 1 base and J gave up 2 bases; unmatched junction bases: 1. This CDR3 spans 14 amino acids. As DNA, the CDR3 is TGTGCCAGCAGCGTACTAGCGGGGCCCTACGAGCAGTACTTC. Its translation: CASSVLAGPYEQYF.

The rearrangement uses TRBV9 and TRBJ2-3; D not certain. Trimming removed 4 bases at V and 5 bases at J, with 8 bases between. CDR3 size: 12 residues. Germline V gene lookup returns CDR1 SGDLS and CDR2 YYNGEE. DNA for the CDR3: TGTGCCAGCAGCCCGACTCGAGATACGCAGTATTTT. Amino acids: CASSPTRDTQYF.

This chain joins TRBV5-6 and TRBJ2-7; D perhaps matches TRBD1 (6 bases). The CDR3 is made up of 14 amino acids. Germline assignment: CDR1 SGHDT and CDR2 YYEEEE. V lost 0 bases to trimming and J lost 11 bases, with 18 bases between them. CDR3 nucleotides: TGTGCCAGCAGCTTGGCCACAGGGTCGCAAACGGAGTACTTC. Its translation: CASSLATGSQTEYF.

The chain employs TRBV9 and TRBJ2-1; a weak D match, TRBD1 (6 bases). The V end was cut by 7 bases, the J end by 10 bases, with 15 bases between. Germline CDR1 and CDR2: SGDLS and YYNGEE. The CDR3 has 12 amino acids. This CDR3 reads CASGGQGEEQFF. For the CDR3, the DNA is TGTGCCAGCGGGGGACAAGGAGAGGAGCAGTTCTTC.

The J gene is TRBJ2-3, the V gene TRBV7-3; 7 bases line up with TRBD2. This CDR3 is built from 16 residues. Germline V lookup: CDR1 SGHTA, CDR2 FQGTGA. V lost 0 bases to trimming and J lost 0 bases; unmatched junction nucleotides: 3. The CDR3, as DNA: TGTGCCAGCAGCTTAACGCCAGCGGGGAGCACAGATACGCAGTATTTT. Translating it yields CASSLTPAGSTDTQYF.

For the CDR3, the DNA is TGTGCCAGCAGTGCTTCCCCCGGGACAGGGTCTTTTCTTATCTATGGCTACACCTTC. It codes for CASSASPGTGSFLIYGYTF. This rearrangement joins TRBV28 to TRBJ1-2; 9 bases are a match to TRBD1. The CDR3 is 19 amino acids. CDR1 and CDR2 (germline): MDHEN, SYDVKM. V trimming: 5 bases; J trimming: 4 bases; junction bases outside the gene matches: 20.

The CDR3 reads CASSLAGGPGETQYF. The CDR3 nucleotides are TGTGCCAGCAGCTTAGCGGGAGGGCCTGGGGAGACCCAGTACTTC. The rearrangement links TRBV5-4 to TRBJ2-5; TRBD2 agrees at 10 bases. Germline CDR1 reads SGHNT; CDR2 reads YYREEE (reference sequence). J gave up 5 bases and V 2 bases, and 6 bases lay outside the gene matches. The CDR3 is 15 residues long.

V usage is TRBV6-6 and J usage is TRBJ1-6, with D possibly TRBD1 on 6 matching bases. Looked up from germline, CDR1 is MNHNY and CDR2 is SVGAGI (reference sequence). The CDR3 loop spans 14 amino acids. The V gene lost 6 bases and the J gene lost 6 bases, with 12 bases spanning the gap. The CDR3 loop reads CASSLGGLNSPLHF. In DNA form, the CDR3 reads TGTGCCAGCAGCTTGGGGGGGCTTAATTCACCCCTCCACTTT.

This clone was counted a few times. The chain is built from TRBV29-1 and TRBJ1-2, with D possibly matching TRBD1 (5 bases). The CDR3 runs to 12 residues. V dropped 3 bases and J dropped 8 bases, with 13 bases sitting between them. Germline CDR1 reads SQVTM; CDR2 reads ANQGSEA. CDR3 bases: TGCAGCGTTGATAGGGGATCCTACGGCTACACCTTC. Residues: CSVDRGSYGYTF.

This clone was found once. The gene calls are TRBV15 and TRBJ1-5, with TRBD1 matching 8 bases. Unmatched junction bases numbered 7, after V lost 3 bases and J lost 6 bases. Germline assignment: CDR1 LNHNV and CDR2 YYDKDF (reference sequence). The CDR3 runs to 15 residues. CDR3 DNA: TGTGCCACCAGCAGTCGGACAGGGCCTATTCAGCCCCAGCATTTT. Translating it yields CATSSRTGPIQPQHF.